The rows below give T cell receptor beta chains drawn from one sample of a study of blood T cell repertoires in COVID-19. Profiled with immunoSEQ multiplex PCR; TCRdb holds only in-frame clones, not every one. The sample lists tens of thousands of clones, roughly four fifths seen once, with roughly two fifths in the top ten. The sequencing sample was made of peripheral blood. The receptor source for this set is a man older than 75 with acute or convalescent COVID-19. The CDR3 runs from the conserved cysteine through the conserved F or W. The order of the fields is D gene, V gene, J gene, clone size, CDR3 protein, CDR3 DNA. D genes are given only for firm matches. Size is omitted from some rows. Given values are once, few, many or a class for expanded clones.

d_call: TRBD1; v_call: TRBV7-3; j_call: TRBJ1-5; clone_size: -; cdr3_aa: CASSLTGPQPQHF; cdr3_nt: TGTGCCAGCAGCTTGACAGGGCCTCAGCCCCAGCATTTT
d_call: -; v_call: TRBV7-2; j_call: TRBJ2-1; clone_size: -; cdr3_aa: CASSLKHSGGSSYNEQFF; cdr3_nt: TGTGCCAGCAGCTTAAAGCATAGCGGCGGTAGCTCCTACAATGAGCAGTTCTTC
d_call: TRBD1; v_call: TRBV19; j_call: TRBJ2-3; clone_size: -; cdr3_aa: CASSTKARGSTDTQYF; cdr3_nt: TGTGCCAGTAGTACGAAGGCCAGGGGGAGTACAGATACGCAGTATTTT
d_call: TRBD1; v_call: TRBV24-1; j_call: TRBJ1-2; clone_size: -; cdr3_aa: CATQPRQGAYGYTF; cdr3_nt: TGTGCCACCCAACCCCGACAGGGGGCCTATGGCTACACCTTC
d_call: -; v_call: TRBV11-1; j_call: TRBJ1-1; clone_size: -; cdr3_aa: CASSSAGQQAFF; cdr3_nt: TGTGCCAGCAGCTCGGCTGGACAGCAAGCTTTCTTT
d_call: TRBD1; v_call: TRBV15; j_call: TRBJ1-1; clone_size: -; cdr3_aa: CATSEATQGFTEAFF; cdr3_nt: TGTGCCACCAGCGAGGCTACACAGGGGTTCACTGAAGCTTTCTTT
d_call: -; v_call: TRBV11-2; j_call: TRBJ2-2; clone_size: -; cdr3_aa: CASSSNRVTGELFF; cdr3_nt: TGTGCCAGCAGCTCAAACAGAGTCACCGGGGAGCTGTTTTTT
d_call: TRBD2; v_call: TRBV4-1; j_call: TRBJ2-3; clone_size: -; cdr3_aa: CASSQDSSGGITDTQYF; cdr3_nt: TGCGCCAGCAGCCAAGATAGTAGCGGGGGGATCACAGATACGCAGTATTTT
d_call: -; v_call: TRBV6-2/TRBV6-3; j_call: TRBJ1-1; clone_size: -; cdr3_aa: CASSSDTGGTEAFF; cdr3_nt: TGTGCCAGCAGTTCCGACACGGGCGGGACTGAAGCTTTCTTT
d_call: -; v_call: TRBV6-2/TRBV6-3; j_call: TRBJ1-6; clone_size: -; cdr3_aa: CASSYSGLKTNSPLHF; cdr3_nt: TGTGCCAGCAGTTATTCGGGACTGAAAACCAATTCACCCCTCCACTTT
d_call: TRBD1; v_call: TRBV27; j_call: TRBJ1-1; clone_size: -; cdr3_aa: CASSPRQGMNTEAFF; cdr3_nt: TGTGCCAGCAGTCCTCGACAGGGAATGAACACTGAAGCTTTCTTT
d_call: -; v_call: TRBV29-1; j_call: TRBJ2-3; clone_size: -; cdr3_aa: CSVEDRRRGGRDTQYF; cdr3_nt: TGCAGCGTTGAAGATAGGAGGAGGGGGGGTAGAGATACGCAGTATTTT
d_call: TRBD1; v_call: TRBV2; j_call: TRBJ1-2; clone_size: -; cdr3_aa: CASPIFQYRDRVYGYTF; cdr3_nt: TGTGCCAGCCCAATCTTCCAATACCGGGACAGGGTTTATGGCTACACCTTC
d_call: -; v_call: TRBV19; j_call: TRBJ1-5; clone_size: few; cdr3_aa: CASSIDKGVSNQPQHF; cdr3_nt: TGTGCCAGTAGTATAGATAAGGGGGTAAGCAATCAGCCCCAGCATTTT
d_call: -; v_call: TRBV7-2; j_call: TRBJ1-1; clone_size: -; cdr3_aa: CASSGHSGTEAFF; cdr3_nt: TGTGCCAGCAGCGGACACAGTGGGACTGAAGCTTTCTTT
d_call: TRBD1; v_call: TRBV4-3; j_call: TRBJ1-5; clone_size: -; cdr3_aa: CASSQGGQGHQPQHF; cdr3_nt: TGCGCCAGCAGCCAAGGAGGACAGGGTCATCAGCCCCAGCATTTT
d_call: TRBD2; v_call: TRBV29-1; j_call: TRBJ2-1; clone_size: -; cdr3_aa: CSAESGRVYNEQFF; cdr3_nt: TGCAGCGCAGAAAGCGGGAGGGTCTACAATGAGCAGTTCTTC
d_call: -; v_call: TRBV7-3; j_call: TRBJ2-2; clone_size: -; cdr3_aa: CASSLAGNTGELFF; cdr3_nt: TGTGCCAGCAGCTTAGCGGGCAACACCGGGGAGCTGTTTTTT
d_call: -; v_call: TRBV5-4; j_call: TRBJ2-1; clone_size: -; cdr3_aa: CASSLALYNEQFF; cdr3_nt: TGTGCCAGCAGCTTGGCCCTTTACAATGAGCAGTTCTTC
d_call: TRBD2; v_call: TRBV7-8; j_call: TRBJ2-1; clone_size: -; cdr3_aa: CASSPGLGGPDEQFF; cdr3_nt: TGTGCCAGCAGCCCGGGACTAGGGGGTCCAGATGAGCAGTTCTTC
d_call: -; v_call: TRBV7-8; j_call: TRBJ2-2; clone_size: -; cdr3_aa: CASSPGQHANTGELFF; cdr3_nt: TGTGCCAGCAGCCCTGGACAGCACGCGAACACCGGGGAGCTGTTTTTT
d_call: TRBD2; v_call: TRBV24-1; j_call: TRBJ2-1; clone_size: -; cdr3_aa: CATSDPTTSSRPEQFF; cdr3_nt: TGTGCCACCAGTGATCCCACGACTAGCTCCCGACCTGAGCAGTTCTTC
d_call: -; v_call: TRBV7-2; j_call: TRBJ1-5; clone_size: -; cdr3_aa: CASSLGREGQPQHF; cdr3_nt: TGTGCCAGCAGCTTAGGTAGGGAGGGCCAGCCCCAGCATTTT
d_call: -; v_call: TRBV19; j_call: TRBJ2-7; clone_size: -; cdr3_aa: CASSISSQPTSYEQYF; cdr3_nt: TGTGCCAGTAGTATATCTTCGCAACCAACATCCTACGAGCAGTACTTC
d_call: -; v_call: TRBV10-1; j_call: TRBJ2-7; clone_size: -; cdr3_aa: CASSESLQALEQYF; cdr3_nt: TGCGCCAGCAGTGAGTCGCTACAGGCTTTGGAGCAGTACTTC
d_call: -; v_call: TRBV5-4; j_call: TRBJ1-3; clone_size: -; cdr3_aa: CASSVYGGSSGNTIYF; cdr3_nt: TGTGCCAGCAGCGTCTACGGGGGGAGCTCTGGAAACACCATATATTTT